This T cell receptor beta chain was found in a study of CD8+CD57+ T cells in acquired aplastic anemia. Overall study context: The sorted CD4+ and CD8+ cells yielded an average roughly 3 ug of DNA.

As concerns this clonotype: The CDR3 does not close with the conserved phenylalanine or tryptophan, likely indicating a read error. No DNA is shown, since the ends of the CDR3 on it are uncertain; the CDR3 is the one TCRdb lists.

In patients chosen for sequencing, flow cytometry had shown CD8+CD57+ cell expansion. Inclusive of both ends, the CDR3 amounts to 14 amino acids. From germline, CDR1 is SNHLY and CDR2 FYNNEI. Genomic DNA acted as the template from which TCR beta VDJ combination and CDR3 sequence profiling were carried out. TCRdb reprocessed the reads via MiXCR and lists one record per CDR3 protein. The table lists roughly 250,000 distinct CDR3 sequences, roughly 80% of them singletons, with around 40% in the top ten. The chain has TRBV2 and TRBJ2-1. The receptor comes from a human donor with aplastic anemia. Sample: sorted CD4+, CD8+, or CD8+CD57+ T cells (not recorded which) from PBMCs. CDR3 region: CASGHTATDTEQFV.